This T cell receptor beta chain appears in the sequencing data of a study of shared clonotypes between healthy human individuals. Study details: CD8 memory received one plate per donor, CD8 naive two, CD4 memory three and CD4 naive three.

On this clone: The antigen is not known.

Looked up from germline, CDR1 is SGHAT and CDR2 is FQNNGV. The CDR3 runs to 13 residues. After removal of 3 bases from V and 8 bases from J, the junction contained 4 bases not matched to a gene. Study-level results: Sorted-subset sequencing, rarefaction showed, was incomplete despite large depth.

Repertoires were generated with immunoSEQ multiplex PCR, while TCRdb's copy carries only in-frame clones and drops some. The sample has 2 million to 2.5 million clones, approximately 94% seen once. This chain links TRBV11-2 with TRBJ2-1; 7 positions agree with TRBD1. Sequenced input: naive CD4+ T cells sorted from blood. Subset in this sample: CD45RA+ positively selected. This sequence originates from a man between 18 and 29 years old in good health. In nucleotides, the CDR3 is TGTGCCAGCAGCTTGACAGGGTCCGATGAGCAGTTCTTC. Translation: CASSLTGSDEQFF.